The T cell receptor (beta chain) under discussion was sequenced for a study of blood T cell repertoires in COVID-19. Study details: The cDNA or gDNA used as material had been derived from T cells, B-cell-depleted T cells, or PBMCs.

With 0 bases removed from V and 8 bases from J, the gap between germline ends came to 7 bases. This CDR3 region has 11 residues. Germline lookup yields CDR1 GTSNPN and CDR2 SVGIG (reference sequence). Assay: immunoSEQ multiplex PCR; the TCRdb copy retains only in-frame clones and omits some. Of fewer than 350,000 clones detected, approximately 92% appear once; the ten largest clones hold roughly 7%. The sample comprised peripheral blood. The origin of this receptor is a woman aged 25 to 45 with COVID-19, enrolled during active disease. The chain uses TRBV30 and TRBJ1-2; a possible D gene is TRBD1 (5 bases). CDR3 region: CAWSVGEGYTF. As DNA, the CDR3 is TGTGCCTGGAGTGTAGGGGAAGGCTACACCTTC.